This T cell receptor beta chain was observed in a study of blood T cell repertoires in COVID-19. The assay was immunoSEQ multiplex PCR, and TCRdb's table has in-frame clones only and misses some. The sample yields under 250,000 clones, approximately 85% seen once. This clone has more than one count but fewer than ten. This CDR3 contains 17 residues. CDR1 KGHDR and CDR2 SFDVKD come from the germline V gene. V lost 1 base, J lost 5 bases, and 19 bases lay in between. The clonotype originates from a man aged 45-65 years with COVID-19, enrolled during active disease. The sample consisted of peripheral blood. This chain joins TRBV24-1 and TRBJ2-5; a weak D match, TRBD1 (5 bases). CDR3 coding DNA: TGTGCCACCAGTGATTTAGGGGCCGGGTCAGTTATCGAGACCCAGTACTTC. This translates into CATSDLGAGSVIETQYF.